Listed below are T cell receptor beta chains from one sample, sequenced in a study of CD8+CD57+ T cells in acquired aplastic anemia. MiXCR was run by TCRdb on the reads, yielding one entry per CDR3 protein. This table has 190,000 or so distinct CDR3 sequences, approximately 48% appearing once. Sample: sorted CD4+, CD8+, or CD8+CD57+ T cells (not recorded which) from PBMCs. These receptors came from a human donor with aplastic anemia. Each CDR3 is given without its conserved first and last residue. A clone size is listed for some rows: how often the clone was seen (once, few, many), or a class if it is expanded.

>TRBJ2-1|-|TRBV6-4
ASSDSGRANEQF
>TRBJ1-3|-|TRBV7-8
ASSEDSGGGNTIY
>TRBJ1-1|many|TRBV6-4
ASSDFPGTTPF
>TRBJ1-5|-|TRBV20-1
SAGNRGTNQPQH
>TRBJ1-2|-|TRBV3-1
ASSQVLGGGYT
>TRBJ1-5|-|TRBV19
ASSILEGRRPQH
>TRBJ1-1|once|TRBV5-4
ASSFRDMNTEAF
>TRBJ1-5|many|TRBV19
ASSGTGNQPQH
>TRBJ1-6|-|TRBV2
ASATSRNNSPLH
>TRBJ1-2|few|TRBV24-1
ATSDSWQNYGYT
>TRBJ2-3|many|TRBV5-1
ASSLWTRVDTDTQY
>TRBJ2-2|-|TRBV7-7
ASSQRDGELF
>TRBJ1-6|few|TRBV24-1
ATSEGNYNSPLH
>TRBJ2-5|-|TRBV7-9
ASSSSGTIPTMAQY
>TRBJ2-1|-|TRBV7-8
ASSYLGTGPNNEQF
>TRBJ2-5|-|TRBV2
ASSEGLRETQY
>TRBJ2-5|-|TRBV20-1
SVPRRVGETQY
>TRBJ2-1|-|TRBV19
ASNPMGGGNEQF
>TRBJ1-1|-|TRBV28
ASGPTREAF
>TRBJ1-6|once|TRBV7-9
ASKQTGANSPLH
>TRBJ2-7|many|TRBV5-1
ASSSSGSRIYEQY
>TRBJ2-3|-|TRBV2
ASGGQVRSGTQY
>TRBJ1-5|-|TRBV24-1
ASRADSNQPQH
>TRBJ2-7|-|TRBV7-8
ASSSHPGTGSYEQY
>TRBJ1-1|many|TRBV20-1
SALGLDRGELKLF
>TRBJ2-2|few|TRBV19
ASSIVWGTGELF
>TRBJ2-2|many|TRBV19
ASSTGRGGLTGELF
>TRBJ2-7|-|TRBV29-1
STRQGAYEQY
>TRBJ1-1|once|TRBV20-1
SARDARNMNTDAF
>TRBJ2-7|once|TRBV29-1
SGGRKDEQY
>TRBJ2-1|-|TRBV7-2
ASSLGFSNEQF
>TRBJ1-3|-|TRBV2
ASRVDTSGNTIY
>TRBJ2-7|-|TRBV19
ASSVQESSYEQY
>TRBJ2-1|few|TRBV19
ASSNPDLSSYNEQF
>TRBJ2-2|-|TRBV10-3
AISSGTGIGGTGELF
>TRBJ1-3|-|TRBV6-1
ATRGDPTGNTIY
>TRBJ1-4|once|TRBV10-3
AISVLPIGGDSDEKLF
>TRBJ2-1|many|TRBV4-1
ASSQDYLRGPVDEQF
>TRBJ1-1|many|TRBV6-2/TRBV6-3
ASNLRSLARAF
>TRBJ2-1|-|TRBV10-3
AISRDARDLYNEQF
>TRBJ1-2|-|TRBV25-1
ASSAGGEGKGGYT
>TRBJ2-1|-|TRBV10-3
AISESPGTSGRNNEQF
>TRBJ2-3|-|TRBV7-9
ASSSGTSKDTQY
>TRBJ1-2|many|TRBV2
TSSESGIYGYT
>TRBJ1-1|-|TRBV7-9
ASSFQGVEAF